Following are 10 T cell receptor beta chains from one sample sequenced in a study of blood T cell repertoires in COVID-19. TCRdb's copy holds only in-frame clones and misses some; the assay was immunoSEQ multiplex PCR. The sample comprises 200,000 to 250,000 clones, around 90% of which are singletons, and 3% to 3.5% rests with the top ten. The material sequenced was peripheral blood. Every receptor here comes from a man in his fifties or sixties with acute or convalescent COVID-19.

This rearrangement joins TRBV4-2 to TRBJ1-6; TRBD1 matches at 9 bases. V shed 4 bases and J 8 bases; nucleotides not matched to a gene: 3. This CDR3 spans 14 amino acids. Germline values: CDR1 LGHNA, CDR2 YNFKEQ. Here the CDR3 reads CASSLDRGDSPLHF. The DNA for the CDR3 is TGTGCCAGCAGCCTGGACAGGGGCGATTCACCCCTCCACTTT.

This chain links TRBV6-1 with TRBJ1-2, with 9 bases aligning to TRBD1. V shed 3 bases, J shed 5 bases, and the junction held 7 bases outside the gene matches. This CDR3 is 15 amino acids long. Germline CDR1 MNHNS, CDR2 SASEGT. The CDR3 DNA is TGTGCCAGCAGTGACCCACAGGGGGCAAGGTATGGCTACACCTTC. The encoded protein is CASSDPQGARYGYTF.

V gene TRBV11-2 combines with J gene TRBJ2-5; 8 nucleotides agree with TRBD2. The CDR3 consists of 15 residues. The V gene end was trimmed by 1 base and the J gene end by 1 base; junction bases not matched to a gene: 2. Germline CDR1 reads SGHAT; CDR2 reads FQNNGV. The chain's CDR3 is CASSLGTSGQETQYF. DNA of the CDR3: TGTGCCAGCAGCTTAGGCACTAGCGGCCAAGAGACCCAGTACTTC.

The chain recombines TRBV29-1 with TRBJ2-7; 8 bases map to TRBD1. V trimming: 7 bases; J trimming: 4 bases; junction bases outside the gene matches: 12. This CDR3 is 14 amino acids long. The V gene's germline CDR1 is SQVTM and CDR2 ANQGSEA. CDR3 in amino acids: CSASGAGGIYEQYF. The CDR3 DNA sequence: TGCAGCGCGAGTGGGGCAGGGGGCATTTACGAGCAGTACTTC.

This chain connects TRBV29-1 to TRBJ2-7; 9 nucleotides agree with TRBD1. Germline V gene lookup returns CDR1 SQVTM and CDR2 ANQGSEA. V lost 1 base and J lost 5; bases outside the gene matches: 6. This CDR3 is built from 14 residues. The CDR3 region is CSVEGEWTGDEQYF. The DNA for the CDR3 is TGCAGCGTTGAAGGGGAATGGACAGGGGACGAGCAGTACTTC.

The rearrangement uses TRBV7-9 and TRBJ1-5; the D gene is possibly TRBD1 (5 bases). Per the germline V gene, CDR1 is SEHNR and CDR2 is FQNEAQ (reference sequence). This CDR3 has 14 amino acids. Trimming took off 3 bases at V and 8 bases at J, with 14 bases between the two ends. The CDR3, as DNA: TGTGCCAGCAGCTTTTCTGGGGAGGGGAAGCCCCAGCATTTT. It yields the protein CASSFSGEGKPQHF. The full variable domain, its missing parts supplied by reference TRBV7-9 and TRBJ1-5, is DTGVSQNPRHKITKRGQNVTFRCDPISEHNRLYWYRQTLGQGPEFLTYFQNEAQLEKSRLLSDRFSAERPKGSFSTLEIQRTEQGDSAMYLCASSFSGEGKPQHFGDGTRLSIL.

This chain uses TRBV6-5 with TRBJ2-4; perhaps TRBD2 as D (5 bases). This CDR3 has 13 residues. Germline loops: CDR1 MNHEY, CDR2 SVGAGI. V was cut by 5 bases and J by 0 bases, with 5 bases left in between. CDR3 sequence reads: CASSREAKNIQYF. The CDR3 coding sequence is TGTGCCAGCAGTCGGGAAGCCAAAAACATTCAGTACTTC.

V is TRBV19 and J is TRBJ1-2, with unresolved D. The germline CDR1 and CDR2 sequences are LNHDA and SQIVND (reference sequence). The V gene lost 6 bases and the J gene lost 0 bases, with 17 bases spanning the gap. This CDR3 comprises 16 residues. This chain's CDR3 is CASSFPTSPSNYGYTF. For the CDR3, the DNA is TGTGCCAGTAGCTTCCCTACTAGTCCTTCTAACTATGGCTACACCTTC.

This clone was recorded at least ten times. The rearrangement uses TRBV5-1 and TRBJ2-7; 11 bases map to TRBD1. The CDR3 has 15 amino acids. V dropped 4 bases and J dropped 3; count of bases not matched to a gene: 6. The germline V gene has CDR1 SGHRS and CDR2 YFSETQ. The DNA of the CDR3 is TGCGCCAGCAGCCTCCGGGACAGGGGGAGCTACGAGCAGTACTTC. It encodes CASSLRDRGSYEQYF.

This chain connects TRBV28 to TRBJ1-3; D is perhaps TRBD1 (5 bases). The CDR3 is made up of 14 amino acids. CDR1 is MDHEN, CDR2 SYDVKM, per germline. Trimming stripped 4 bases from V and 4 bases from J, with 11 bases between. CDR3 DNA: TGTGCCAGCAGTTGGGGCCTGGCGGGAAACACCATATATTTT. Translated: CASSWGLAGNTIYF.